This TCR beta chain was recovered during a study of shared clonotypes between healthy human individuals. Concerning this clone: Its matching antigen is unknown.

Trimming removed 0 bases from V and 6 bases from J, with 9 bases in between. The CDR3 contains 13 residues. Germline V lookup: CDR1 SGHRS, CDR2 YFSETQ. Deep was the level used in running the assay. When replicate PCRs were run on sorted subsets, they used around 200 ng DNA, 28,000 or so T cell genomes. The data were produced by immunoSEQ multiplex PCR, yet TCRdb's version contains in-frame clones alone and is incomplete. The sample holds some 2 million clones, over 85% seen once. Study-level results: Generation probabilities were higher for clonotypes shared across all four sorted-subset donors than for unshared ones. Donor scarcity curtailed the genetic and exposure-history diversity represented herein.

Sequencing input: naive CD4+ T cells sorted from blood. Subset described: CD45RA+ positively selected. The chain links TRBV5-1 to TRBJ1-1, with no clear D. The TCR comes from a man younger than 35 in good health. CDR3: CASSLVQQSEAFF. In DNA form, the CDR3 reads TGCGCCAGCAGCTTGGTACAGCAGTCTGAAGCTTTCTTT.